The present T cell receptor beta chain was sequenced within a study of regulatory T cells in long-lasting Graves disease. Time point of the sample: newly diagnosed GD, antithyroid drugs for less than 3 months. PBMC RNA was the source of the TCR library. The authors drew patients from an endocrinology department in Xi'an, China. Of note for this clonotype: This clone may be a read error of a much larger clone one base away.

Investigators prepared the TCR beta libraries by applying iRepertoire HTBI primers and Arm-PCR of CDR3 regions. TCRdb re-derived calls from the multiplex PCR reads in MiXCR, one entry per CDR3 protein. The sample holds around 480,000 distinct CDR3 sequences, more than 15% seen once. V lost 5 bases to trimming and J lost 5 bases; unmatched junction nucleotides: 14. This CDR3 comprises 16 residues. Germline V gene sequence: CDR1 SNHLY, CDR2 FYNNEI. These records were also assigned to another study, of T cells in Graves' hyperthyroidism and ophthalmopathy.

The chain has TRBV2 and TRBJ2-5; 7 bases agree with TRBD1. Sequenced material: peripheral blood mononuclear cells (PBMCs), taken at new diagnosis, from a patient treated with antithyroid drugs. This clonotype was obtained from a woman in her forties or fifties with Graves disease. CDR3: CASSPPTGSVGETQYF. The DNA of the CDR3 is TGTGCCAGCAGTCCCCCGACAGGGTCCGTGGGGGAGACCCAGTACTTC.